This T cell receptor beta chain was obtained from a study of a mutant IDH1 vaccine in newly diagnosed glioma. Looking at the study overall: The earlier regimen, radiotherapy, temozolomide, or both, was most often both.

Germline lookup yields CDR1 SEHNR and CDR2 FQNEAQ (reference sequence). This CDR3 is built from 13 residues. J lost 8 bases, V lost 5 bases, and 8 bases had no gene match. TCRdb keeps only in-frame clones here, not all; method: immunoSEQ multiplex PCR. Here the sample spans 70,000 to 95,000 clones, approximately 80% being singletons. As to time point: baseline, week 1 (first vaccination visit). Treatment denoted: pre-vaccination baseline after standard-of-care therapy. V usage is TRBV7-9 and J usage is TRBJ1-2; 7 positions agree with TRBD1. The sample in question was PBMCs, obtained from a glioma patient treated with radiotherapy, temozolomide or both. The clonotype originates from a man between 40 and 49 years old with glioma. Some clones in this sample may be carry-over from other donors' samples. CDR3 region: CASSPTGVWGYTF. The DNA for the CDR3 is TGTGCCAGCAGCCCTACAGGGGTCTGGGGCTACACCTTC.